Detailed here is one TCR beta chain. The antigen it recognizes is unknown. Nothing much larger sits one base from this clone, and base qualities are not available. This entry belongs to a study of T cell responses to AZD1222 COVID-19 vaccine (dated by TCRdb to about 2021). Looking at the study overall: AZD1222 recipients with second doses at about 4 weeks or about 12 weeks were pooled, because spike-specific TCR depth and breadth did not differ between schedules. Trial participants were enrolled by age into 18-55, 56-69 and 70-plus year subgroups, with around 150, 28 and 57 TCR-sequenced participants respectively. TCR sequencing was performed for more than 230 trial participants, of whom about 200 were given two doses of AZD1222 and approximately 25 were given two doses of MenACWY control vaccine. On the study overall, not on this receptor specifically: Conclusions about previously exposed vaccinees are limited because only a handful of AZD1222 recipients were SARS-CoV-2 seropositive at baseline. Participants were mostly white British, with more females than males. The authors suggested clonal diversity may have been underestimated. After two AZD1222 doses, both the breadth and the depth of spike-specific TCRs were significantly higher than at day 0 and than in MenACWY recipients. Because no samples from the day 14 peak response were available, repertoires could be characterized only after the peak T cell response. The 56-69-year group was small, and its depth increase did not reach significance, likely because of low power. The whole spike protein was spanned by vaccine-associated CD4 TCRs, and dominant responses were seen in regions 160-218 and 743-854. Nearly half of unique spike-specific TCRs reportedly recognized epitopes outside regions mutated in the B.1.351 and B.1.1.7 variants.

The label giving this sample's time point can be read as: baseline before first vaccination. Vaccinee samples came from UK trials COV001 and COV002, including a single-blind randomized controlled phase 2/3 trial of AZD1222 (ChAdOx1 nCoV-19) in healthy adults. For TCRbeta chain sequencing, PBMC samples from trial participants were taken at day 0 and at day 28 after the second dose. The CDR3 regions of human TCRbeta chains were subjected to immunosequencing. The original pipeline was this. TCRs in the repertoires were compared against a reference library of SARS-CoV-2-specific TCRs that had been generated with the MIRA antigen-specificity platform. Breadth meant the fraction of unique TCRs that were SARS-CoV-2-associated, whereas depth meant the fraction of total T cells that were SARS-CoV-2-associated. Using the MIRA data, every spike-specific TCR was mapped to the spike region that the TCR reacted to and assigned to either a CD4 or a CD8 class. Log10-transformed breadth and depth values were compared by one-way ANOVA with Sidak's multiple comparisons tests. TCRdb holds this immuneACCESS table with in-frame rearrangements only. Some clones are missing; in checked studies, unresolved V genes explain under half, and the rest has no known cause. The D gene and trimming were derived from the DNA, and the V and J assignments and clone size from that table. This sample is represented by about 150,000 clones; about 88% of them were singletons. The ten largest clones add up to 4.5% to 6% of the sample.

The germline V end is reduced by 3 bases and the J end by 4 bases; junction bases left unmatched: 5. The CDR3 contains 14 residues, cysteine and phenylalanine counted. CDR3 DNA is the only sequence kept; it has 42 bases, read in frame from the first base. CDR1 and CDR2 were assigned from the germline V gene as SGHAT and FQNNGV. The sequencing here drew on peripheral blood, taken on day 0 of AZD1222 vaccination. This sequence originates from an adult in good health. The chain is encoded by TRBV11-2 joined to TRBJ1-1; TRBD1 lines up with 7 middle nucleotides. CDR3 sequence: CASSFTQGFTEAFF. The DNA sequence is given as TGTGCCAGCAGCTTCACACAGGGGTTCACTGAAGCTTTCTTT. This CDR3, with the reference TRBV11-2 and TRBJ1-1 proteins standing in past its ends, gives the full variable domain EAGVAQSPRYKIIEKRQSVAFWCNPISGHATLYWYQQILGQGPKLLIQFQNNGVVDDSQLPKDRFSAERLKGVDSTLKIQPAKLEDSAVYLCASSFTQGFTEAFFGQGTRLTVV.